Presented here are 18 T cell receptor beta chains from one specimen sequenced in a study of shared clonotypes between healthy human individuals. CD45RO negativity and positive selection for CCR7 defined naive CD8 cells, a population that excluded terminally differentiated effector memory CD45RA+ cells. TCRdb's copy holds only in-frame clones and misses some; the assay was immunoSEQ multiplex PCR. The profile covers some 2,100,000 clones, with about 92% appearing a single time and more than 1.5% taken by the ten largest. What was sequenced was naive CD8+ T cells from PBMCs. These receptor sequences come from a man aged 18 to 35 in good health. Some clones in this sample may be carry-over from other donors' samples.

This clone was recorded once. This sequence joins TRBV14 and TRBJ2-7, with D possibly matching TRBD2 (5 bases). The CDR3 runs to 17 residues. Germline V gives CDR1 SGHDN, CDR2 FVKESK. V dropped 3 bases and J dropped 3 bases, with 21 bases sitting between them. CDR3 sequence: CASSQRLRTNYHYEQYF. As DNA, the CDR3 is TGTGCCAGCAGCCAGAGACTAAGAACGAACTACCACTACGAGCAGTACTTC.

As for this clone: Other DNA sequences from this sample encode an identical CDR3 as well. J is TRBJ2-5 and V is TRBV27; 14 bases align to TRBD2. Trimming cost V 2 bases and J 5 bases; bases outside gene matches: 4. The CDR3 spans 16 residues. Germline V CDR1 and CDR2: MNHEY, SMNVEV (reference sequence). Here the CDR3 reads CASSLRGLAGAETQYF. The CDR3 DNA sequence: TGTGCCAGCAGTTTACGGGGACTAGCGGGAGCCGAGACCCAGTACTTC.

This chain uses TRBV4-2 with TRBJ2-7; 7 bases are a match to TRBD1. CDR3 size: 15 residues. With V trimmed by 1 base and J by 6 bases, 9 bases remained unmatched. CDR1 LGHNA and CDR2 YNFKEQ come from the germline V gene. CDR3 coding DNA: TGTGCCAGCAGCCAAGGTAGGACAGGTTCGGCCGAGCAGTACTTC. The encoded protein is CASSQGRTGSAEQYF.

The rearrangement joins TRBV7-9 to TRBJ2-5, with D possibly being TRBD2 (5 bases). Per the germline V gene, CDR1 is SEHNR and CDR2 is FQNEAQ (reference sequence). V was pared by 5 bases and J by 4 bases, with 14 bases between. CDR3 size: 14 residues. CDR3 bases: TGTGCCAGCAGCGCCCGGACGGAGGCAGAGACCCAGTACTTC. Its translation is CASSARTEAETQYF.

V is TRBV9 and J is TRBJ2-6; 7 bases match TRBD2. The V and J ends lost 6 bases and 4 bases, in that order; junction bases with no gene match: 16. The CDR3 is made up of 18 amino acids. CDR1 and CDR2 from the germline V gene are SGDLS and YYNGEE. The CDR3 bases are TGTGCCAGCACCCCGGGGGGAGCTATCTTGGGAGGGGCCAACGTCCTGACTTTC. Its translation is CASTPGGAILGGANVLTF.

This rearrangement joins TRBV2 to TRBJ1-2; 9 bases line up with TRBD1. Germline CDR1 and CDR2: SNHLY and FYNNEI. The CDR3 sequence is 14 residues long. J lost 4 bases, V lost 6 bases, and 6 bases had no gene match. CDR3 sequence reads: CASSGDRVGYGYTF. DNA of the CDR3: TGTGCCAGCAGCGGGGACAGGGTCGGCTATGGCTACACCTTC.

For this clone: This sample includes further DNA sequences coding for the same CDR3. V and J are TRBV5-1 and TRBJ2-2; TRBD2 matches 8 bases. The CDR3 loop spans 17 amino acids. With 0 bases clipped from V and 2 bases from J, the junction kept 6 bases outside the gene matches. Germline values: CDR1 SGHRS, CDR2 YFSETQ. In nucleotides, the CDR3 is TGCGCCAGCAGCTTGGGGCTAGCGGGCCTAAACACCGGGGAGCTGTTTTTT. Translated: CASSLGLAGLNTGELFF. Drawing the rest from reference TRBV5-1 and TRBJ2-2, the complete variable domain is KAGVTQTPRYLIKTRGQQVTLSCSPISGHRSVSWYQQTPGQGLQFLFEYFSETQRNKGNFPGRFSGRQFSNSRSEMNVSTLELGDSALYLCASSLGLAGLNTGELFFGEGSRLTVL.

This chain uses TRBV5-1 with TRBJ2-7, with D possibly being TRBD1 or TRBD2 (5 bases each). CDR1 SGHRS and CDR2 YFSETQ come from the germline V gene. V shed 0 bases and J shed 2 bases, with 12 bases lying between them. CDR3 length: 15 amino acids. The CDR3 region has the DNA TGCGCCAGCAGCTTGGGGGACGATAAGCCCTACGAGCAGTACTTC. Its protein product is CASSLGDDKPYEQYF.

Concerning this clone: Other DNA sequences in this specimen translate into the identical CDR3. The gene calls are TRBV28 and TRBJ1-5; the match to TRBD1 covers 7 bases. With V trimmed by 3 bases and J by 4 bases, 3 bases remained unmatched. The CDR3 extends over 14 amino acids. Germline V gives CDR1 MDHEN, CDR2 SYDVKM. The CDR3 DNA reads TGTGCCAGCAGTTTCCCAGGGGGGAATCAGCCCCAGCATTTT. It is translated as CASSFPGGNQPQHF. The full variable domain, its missing parts supplied by reference TRBV28 and TRBJ1-5, is DVKVTQSSRYLVKRTGEKVFLECVQDMDHENMFWYRQDPGLGLRLIYFSYDVKMKEKGDIPEGYSVSREKKERFSLILESASTNQTSMYLCASSFPGGNQPQHFGDGTRLSIL.

The chain employs TRBV9 and TRBJ2-3; D unclear. Trimming removed 3 bases at V and 3 bases at J, with 17 bases between. This CDR3 spans 16 amino acids. CDR1 and CDR2 from the germline V gene are SGDLS and YYNGEE. The CDR3 loop reads CASSDPNGWITDTQYF. In DNA, the CDR3 is TGTGCCAGCAGCGACCCAAACGGATGGATTACAGATACGCAGTATTTT.

The genes are TRBV7-6 and TRBJ2-1; 7 bases match TRBD1. CDR3 length: 14 amino acids. With V trimmed by 3 bases and J by 5 bases, 4 bases remained unmatched. Germline-derived CDR1 and CDR2 are SGHVS and FNYEAQ. This chain's CDR3 is CASSLDRLHNEQFF. CDR3 bases: TGTGCCAGCAGCTTGGACAGGTTACACAATGAGCAGTTCTTC.

The rearrangement uses TRBV9 and TRBJ2-5; D call uncertain. V was pared by 0 bases and J by 4 bases, with 13 bases between. Germline V CDR1 and CDR2: SGDLS, YYNGEE. The CDR3 covers 15 residues. This CDR3 reads CASSVASGNGETQYF. CDR3 bases: TGTGCCAGCAGCGTAGCCTCTGGAAACGGAGAGACCCAGTACTTC.

The chain has TRBV6-1 and TRBJ2-1, with D maybe TRBD1 (7 bases). The CDR3 loop spans 15 amino acids. From germline, CDR1 is MNHNS and CDR2 SASEGT. V dropped 5 bases and J dropped 4 bases, with 15 bases sitting between them. The CDR3 DNA reads as TGTGCCAGCAGTAGACAGGGAGGCTTTTACAATGAGCAGTTCTTC. The encoded protein is CASSRQGGFYNEQFF.

The V call is TRBV5-6, the J call TRBJ2-6, with 9 positions matching TRBD1. Trimming removed 4 bases from V and 0 bases from J; junction bases left unmatched: 5. This CDR3 has 17 residues. The germline V gene encodes CDR1 SGHDT and CDR2 YYEEEE. In nucleotides, the CDR3 is TGTGCCAGCAGCCCTCGGGACAGGGTCTCTGGGGCCAACGTCCTGACTTTC. It translates to CASSPRDRVSGANVLTF.

The V call is TRBV27, the J call TRBJ1-1; D gene uncertain. V was trimmed by 6 bases and J by 7 bases, leaving 12 bases between them. The length of the CDR3 is 12 residues. Germline V gives CDR1 MNHEY, CDR2 SMNVEV (reference sequence). The CDR3 coding sequence is TGTGCCAGCAGCCCACGTAGCAGTGAAGCTTTCTTT. Protein: CASSPRSSEAFF.

This chain connects TRBV30 to TRBJ1-1; D not certain. This CDR3 spans 13 amino acids. CDR1 is GTSNPN, CDR2 SVGIG, per germline (reference sequence). Trimming took 5 bases from V and 1 from J, leaving 11 bases between them. The CDR3: CAWRPGWNTEAFF. DNA for the CDR3: TGTGCCTGGCGCCCAGGCTGGAACACTGAAGCTTTCTTT.

The rearrangement joins TRBV5-6 to TRBJ2-7; 8 bases map to TRBD1. V shed 4 bases and J 2 bases; nucleotides not matched to a gene: 11. Per the germline V gene, CDR1 is SGHDT and CDR2 is YYEEEE. The CDR3 contains 16 residues. Here the CDR3 DNA reads TGTGCCAGCAGCCCCCTTACCAGGGGGCCCGCCTACGAGCAGTACTTC. It codes for CASSPLTRGPAYEQYF.

This chain links TRBV5-6 with TRBJ1-4; possible D gene TRBD1, 5 bases. CDR1 SGHDT and CDR2 YYEEEE come from the germline V gene. V lost 0 bases and J lost 8, with 14 bases in between. The CDR3 runs to 15 residues. The CDR3 DNA sequence: TGTGCCAGCAGCTTGGGAGGGGCGCCGGGCGAAAAACTGTTTTTT. Its protein product is CASSLGGAPGEKLFF.